Listed below are T cell receptor beta chains from one sample, sequenced in a study of T-cell memory formation after mild COVID-19. MiXCR, run by TCRdb on the 5' RACE reads, gives a single entry per CDR3 protein. Among under 300,000 distinct CDR3 sequences listed, about a sixth were seen once. Sequenced: PBMCs or a T cell subset sorted from them (not recorded which). The receptors come from a man between 18 and 35 years old who had mild COVID-19 (a few samples of this study predate the infection). Cell type and time point are not known. Both conserved end residues are part of each CDR3. D genes are given only for firm matches. Not all rows give a size; the values are once, few, many and, for expanded clones, a class.

j_call d_call v_call clone_size cdr3_nt cdr3_aa
TRBJ2-2 TRBD1 TRBV5-1 many TGCGCCAGCAGCCCCGGACAGGGGGTAGCCGGGGAGCTGTTTTTT CASSPGQGVAGELFF
TRBJ2-6 - TRBV5-4 - TGTGCCAGCAGCCAGTGGCTTGCCTCTGGGGCCAACGTCCTGACTTTC CASSQWLASGANVLTF
TRBJ1-2 TRBD1 TRBV6-1 few TGTGCCAGCAGTTTCCGGGACAGGGAAGGCTACACCTTC CASSFRDREGYTF
TRBJ2-1 - TRBV12-3/TRBV12-4 few TGTGCCAGCAGTCCTTGGGGTGAGCAGTTCTTC CASSPWGEQFF
TRBJ1-1 TRBD1 TRBV5-1 few TGCGCCAGCAGCTGGGGACAGGGGGCTGAAGCTTTCTTT CASSWGQGAEAFF
TRBJ1-3 - TRBV28 - TGTGCCAGCAGAACACAGAGCTCTGGAAACACCATATATTTT CASRTQSSGNTIYF
TRBJ1-3 TRBD1 TRBV7-2 - TGTGCCAGCAGCTCGACAGGGGGTTCTGGAAACACCATATATTTT CASSSTGGSGNTIYF
TRBJ2-3 TRBD1 TRBV12-3/TRBV12-4 - TGTGCCAGCACCCCCCTCCGGGACAGAGTAGTCCCAGCCCCCTCAGATACGCAGTATTTT CASTPLRDRVVPAPSDTQYF
TRBJ2-1 - TRBV7-2 many TGTGCCAGCAGCTCCGGACATTACAATGAGCAGTTCTTC CASSSGHYNEQFF
TRBJ2-2 - TRBV14 - TGTGCCAGCAGCCAACAGGACAACGGGGAGCTGTTTTTT CASSQQDNGELFF
TRBJ2-3 - TRBV6-5 - TGTGCCAGCAGTTACGGCAGCCTACGGAGCACAGATACGCAGTATTTT CASSYGSLRSTDTQYF
TRBJ1-1 - TRBV5-1 - TGCGCCAGCAGCTTGGCCGTGGCAGAAGGAGCTTTCTTT CASSLAVAEGAFF
TRBJ1-4 TRBD1 TRBV7-2 few TGTGCCAGCAGCCAGGACAGGGCGCGTGAAAAACTGTTTTTT CASSQDRAREKLFF
TRBJ1-1 TRBD1 TRBV12-5 few TGTGCTAGTGGTTTTGGGCAGGGGGAAGGTGAAGCTTTCTTT CASGFGQGEGEAFF
TRBJ2-2 - TRBV7-9 - TGTGCCAGCAGCTTTCCGGGGAAAACCGGGGAGCTGTTTTTT CASSFPGKTGELFF
TRBJ2-7 - TRBV15 - TGTGCCACCAGCCCGGGAAGAAGGGCCTACGAGCAGTACTTC CATSPGRRAYEQYF
TRBJ1-4 - TRBV3-1 few TGTGCCAGCAGCCAGGGGGGTTCGAGTGAAAAACTGTTTTTT CASSQGGSSEKLFF
TRBJ1-2 TRBD1 TRBV20-1 - TGCAGTGCTAGTCCACCAGCCGGGACAGGGGGAACAGATAACTATGGCTACACCTTC CSASPPAGTGGTDNYGYTF
TRBJ2-7 TRBD2 TRBV7-2 - TGTGCCAGCAGCTCACGGAGCGGGGGGATCGAGCAGTACTTC CASSSRSGGIEQYF
TRBJ2-2 - TRBV24-1 few TGTGCCACCAGTGCTGCCCGTCTCAAGGAGACCGGGGAGCTGTTTTTT CATSAARLKETGELFF
TRBJ1-2 - TRBV7-2 few TGTGCCAGCAGCTTAGTAGCGGGGGGCGCATATGGCTACACCTTC CASSLVAGGAYGYTF
TRBJ1-5 - TRBV6-4 few TGTGCCAGCAGTGGGAAGGGGAGCCCTTATAGCAATCAGCCCCAGCATTTT CASSGKGSPYSNQPQHF
TRBJ2-3 - TRBV18 - TGTGCCAGCTCCACGGCATCAGATACGCAGTATTTT CASSTASDTQYF
TRBJ2-2 - TRBV6-2/TRBV6-3 - TGTGCCAGCAGTTACCCGCAGTCGGAAATCGGGGAGCTGTTTTTT CASSYPQSEIGELFF
TRBJ2-3 TRBD1 TRBV20-1 many TGCAGTGCCCACTCCGGGACAGGGCGTTCAGATACGCAGTATTTT CSAHSGTGRSDTQYF
TRBJ2-3 - TRBV25-1 - TGTGCCAGCAGTGATCTGACTGATACGCAGTATTTT CASSDLTDTQYF
TRBJ2-5 TRBD1 TRBV20-1 few TGCAGTGCGAGGGGCAGGGGGCACGAGACCCAGTACTTC CSARGRGHETQYF
TRBJ1-2 - TRBV7-3 few TGTGCCAGCAGCCAAGGGGGAAGAGGCTACACCTTC CASSQGGRGYTF
TRBJ1-5 - TRBV11-1 few TGTGCCAGCAGCTTGGACACCAACCGCTCGCCCCAGCATTTT CASSLDTNRSPQHF
TRBJ2-2 - TRBV7-6 few TGTGCCAGCAGTTACAAGGAGATCGGGGAGCTGTTTTTT CASSYKEIGELFF
TRBJ2-3 - TRBV7-3 - TGTGCCAGCAGCCTCACGACAGGCGCAGATACGCAGTATTTT CASSLTTGADTQYF
TRBJ2-3 TRBD2 TRBV7-2 - TGTGCCAGCAGCTTCGCGCGGGGGTTCACAGATACGCAGTATTTT CASSFARGFTDTQYF
TRBJ1-1 - TRBV6-1 few TGTGCCAGCAGTGATTCCCGGGAGGTGAACACTGAAGCTTTCTTT CASSDSREVNTEAFF
TRBJ2-5 TRBD1 TRBV3-1 - TGTGCCAGCAGCCAAACCGGACAGGGACCGGGGGAGACCCAGTACTTC CASSQTGQGPGETQYF
TRBJ1-5 TRBD1 TRBV2 few TGTGCCAGCAGTGAAGCGGTTCATGGGACAGGCCTGCATTTT CASSEAVHGTGLHF
TRBJ2-7 - TRBV19 few TGTGCCAGTAGTATTCAGGGATCCACCTACGAGCAGTACTTC CASSIQGSTYEQYF
TRBJ2-1 - TRBV20-1 - TGCAGTGCTAGAGACTTACCAGGGGAACCTTACAATGAGCAGTTCTTC CSARDLPGEPYNEQFF
TRBJ1-1 - TRBV20-1 large TGCAGTGCTAGGGTTCGCGACACTGAAGCTTTCTTT CSARVRDTEAFF
TRBJ1-1 - TRBV12-3/TRBV12-4 - TGTGCCAGCAGTTCGGGGCAATACACTGAAGCTTTCTTT CASSSGQYTEAFF
TRBJ2-3 TRBD2 TRBV27 once TGTGCCAGCAGTCCCTCTAGCGGGGGGGCTATCACAGATACGCAGTATTTT CASSPSSGGAITDTQYF
TRBJ2-3 TRBD1 TRBV7-9 few TGTGCCAGCAGCGCCCGACAGGGGAGCACAGATACGCAGTATTTT CASSARQGSTDTQYF
TRBJ2-2 - TRBV25-1 few TGTGCCAGCAGGTACGGTGGTGCGCAGAACACCGGGGAGCTGTTTTTT CASRYGGAQNTGELFF